The 27 T cell receptor beta chains presented below share a single source sample, sequenced in a study of T cell repertoires in urothelial bladder cancer. The assay was immunoSEQ multiplex PCR, and TCRdb's table has in-frame clones only and misses some. The profile covers about 13,000 clones, with around 64% appearing a single time and around 9.5% taken by the ten largest. The sample taken for sequencing was tumor-infiltrating cells from bladder cancer. Source of these receptors: a human donor with urothelial carcinoma.

V usage is TRBV9 and J usage is TRBJ1-2; D gene uncertain. Germline V lookup: CDR1 SGDLS, CDR2 YYNGEE. The V end was cut by 5 bases, the J end by 8 bases, with 13 bases between. CDR3 size: 12 residues. CDR3: CASRAPLAGYTF. CDR3 DNA sequence: TGTGCCAGCAGGGCCCCCCTTGCGGGCTACACCTTC.

J is TRBJ1-3 and V is TRBV30, with D possibly TRBD1 on 6 matching bases. CDR3 length equals 14 residues. Germline lookup yields CDR1 GTSNPN and CDR2 SVGIG (reference sequence). Trimming took off 4 bases at V and 0 bases at J, with 10 bases between the two ends. The CDR3 DNA is TGTGCCTGGAACCGGGACAACTCTGGAAACACCATATATTTT. Protein product: CAWNRDNSGNTIYF.

This sequence joins TRBV14 and TRBJ1-1; maybe TRBD1 (6 bases). Deletions cut 2 bases from V and 4 bases from J, with 17 bases between. The CDR3 contains 16 residues. CDR1 is SGHDN and CDR2 is FVKESK in the germline V gene. This chain's CDR3 is CASSQQWGRRGTEAFF. For the CDR3, the DNA is TGTGCCAGCAGCCAACAATGGGGGCGAAGGGGCACTGAAGCTTTCTTT.

The chain joins TRBV11-1 to TRBJ2-7; 9 bases match TRBD1. The CDR3 loop spans 15 amino acids. V lost 4 bases and J lost 4; bases outside the gene matches: 8. Germline V gene sequence: CDR1 SGHAT, CDR2 FQDESV (reference sequence). CDR3 in DNA: TGTGCCAGCAGCTCACCGGGACAGGGTTCTTACGAGCAGTACTTC. This translates into CASSSPGQGSYEQYF.

This chain connects TRBV5-4 to TRBJ1-6; no clear D. The CDR3 sequence is 15 residues long. V was clipped by 2 bases and J by 8 bases, with 14 bases between them. Germline V gene data show CDR1 as SGHNT and CDR2 as YYREEE (reference sequence). CDR3 region: CASSFGPGRDSPLHF. As DNA, the CDR3 is TGTGCCAGCAGCTTTGGACCGGGGAGAGATTCACCCCTCCACTTT. Full variable domain (rest looked up from reference TRBV5-4 and TRBJ1-6): ETGVTQSPTHLIKTRGQQVTLRCSSQSGHNTVSWYQQALGQGPQFIFQYYREEENGRGNFPPRFSGLQFPNYSSELNVNALELDDSALYLCASSFGPGRDSPLHFGNGTRLTVT.

V is TRBV15 and J is TRBJ1-5, with 7 bases identical to TRBD1. The CDR3 runs 16 residues. V was clipped by 0 bases and J by 2 bases; unmatched bases: 4. Germline assignment: CDR1 LNHNV and CDR2 YYDKDF (reference sequence). The CDR3 DNA sequence: TGTGCCACCAGCAGAGAGGCAGGGGGAGGCAATCAGCCCCAGCATTTT. Its protein product is CATSREAGGGNQPQHF.

V gene TRBV7-2 combines with J gene TRBJ2-2; D possibly corresponds to TRBD2 (6 bases). Germline CDR1 reads SGHTA; CDR2 reads FQGNSA. The V end was cut by 4 bases, the J end by 7 bases, with 19 bases between. This CDR3 region has 16 residues. The CDR3 nucleotides are TGTGCCAGCAGCTACCAAGGCGGGGTCGTGGGCGGGGAGCTGTTTTTT. This gives the protein CASSYQGGVVGGELFF.

The chain uses TRBV7-9 and TRBJ2-3, with TRBD2 matching over 14 bases. After removal of 5 bases from V and 0 bases from J, the junction contained 7 bases not matched to a gene. The CDR3 is made up of 18 amino acids. The germline V gene has CDR1 SEHNR and CDR2 FQNEAQ (reference sequence). The CDR3 region has the DNA TGTGCCAGCAGCCCCGGGACTAGCGGGGGCCTCAGCACAGATACGCAGTATTTT. It yields the protein CASSPGTSGGLSTDTQYF.

The J gene is TRBJ2-4, the V gene TRBV5-1, with a tentative D call TRBD2 (6 bases). This CDR3 contains 17 residues. In germline, CDR1 is SGHRS, CDR2 YFSETQ. Deletions cut 3 bases from V and 0 bases from J, with 16 bases between. The CDR3 loop reads CASSWGDEVLAKNIQYF. CDR3 in DNA: TGCGCCAGCAGCTGGGGGGATGAGGTCCTAGCCAAAAACATTCAGTACTTC.

The V and J genes are TRBV9 and TRBJ1-2; no reliable D call. Trimming cost V 4 bases and J 8 bases, with 9 bases left between them. This CDR3 has 11 amino acids. Germline V gene data show CDR1 as SGDLS and CDR2 as YYNGEE. CDR3 sequence: CASSNYGGYTF. CDR3 in DNA: TGTGCCAGCAGCAATTACGGGGGCTACACCTTC.

In its sample, this clone was seen a few times. The chain recombines TRBV4-1 with TRBJ2-7; D remains unclear. This CDR3 comprises 16 residues. Looked up from germline, CDR1 is MGHRA and CDR2 is YSYEKL. Between the trimmed V and J ends, which lost 0 bases and 1 base, there was a span of 13 bases. CDR3 in DNA: TGCGCCAGCAGCCAAGAGCCGGGCACCCTATCCTACGAGCAGTACGTC. Protein: CASSQEPGTLSYEQYV.

This chain links TRBV18 with TRBJ2-3; the D gene is possibly TRBD2 (7 bases). Germline values: CDR1 KGHSH, CDR2 LQKENI. This CDR3 is 16 amino acids long. With 2 bases removed from V and 0 bases from J, the gap between germline ends came to 12 bases. The CDR3 sequence is CASSPGGGGSTDTQYF. CDR3 nucleotides: TGTGCCAGCTCACCAGGGGGGGGCGGCAGCACAGATACGCAGTATTTT.

The V gene is TRBV28, the J gene TRBJ1-6, with 9 bases identical to TRBD1. The germline V gene has CDR1 MDHEN and CDR2 SYDVKM. With V trimmed by 7 bases and J by 7 bases, 11 bases remained unmatched. CDR3 length equals 16 residues. CDR3 amino acids: CASTGTGSFRNSPLHF. CDR3 nucleotide sequence: TGTGCCAGCACCGGGACAGGGTCATTCAGGAATTCACCCCTCCACTTT.

The J gene is TRBJ2-6, the V gene TRBV2; D assignment may be TRBD1 or TRBD2 (5 bases each). Germline V gene data show CDR1 as SNHLY and CDR2 as FYNNEI. The CDR3 is 14 residues long. V dropped 6 bases and J dropped 3 bases, with 9 bases sitting between them. CDR3 nucleotides: TGTGCCAGCAGGGGGGTTGGTGGGGCCAACGTCCTGACTTTC. This translates into CASRGVGGANVLTF.

This clone rates as medium-sized. CDR3 loop: CASSWGGSYEQYF. The CDR3 DNA sequence: TGTGCCAGCAGTTGGGGCGGTTCCTACGAGCAGTACTTC. The rearrangement links TRBV14 to TRBJ2-7; possible D gene TRBD1, 5 bases. The germline CDR1 and CDR2 sequences are SGHDN and FVKESK. Deletions cut 6 bases from V and 1 base from J, with 10 bases between. The CDR3 contains 13 residues.

The chain carries TRBV5-4 and TRBJ2-4, with D possibly TRBD2 on 5 matching bases. Trimming cost V 0 bases and J 1 base, with 11 bases left between them. Germline CDR1 reads SGHNT; CDR2 reads YYREEE (reference sequence). The CDR3 totals 16 residues. The CDR3 nucleotides are TGTGCCAGCAGCTTGGAAGGGAGTAGGGCCAAAAACATTCAGTACTTC. It yields the protein CASSLEGSRAKNIQYF.

This clone turned up a few times. The CDR3 here is CASGLYTSGGLPPADTQYF. The CDR3 bases are TGTGCTAGTGGTTTGTATACTAGCGGGGGCCTGCCGCCCGCAGATACGCAGTATTTT. J is TRBJ2-3 and V is TRBV12-5; 11 bases fit TRBD2. The CDR3 loop spans 19 amino acids. Trimming took 2 bases from V and 4 from J; bases not matched to a gene: 14. The germline CDR1 and CDR2 sequences are LGHNT and FRNRAP.

This clone appeared a single time. The chain joins TRBV6-5 to TRBJ2-5; TRBD1 matches at 8 bases. Germline values: CDR1 MNHEY, CDR2 SVGAGI. V lost 5 bases to trimming and J lost 10 bases; unmatched junction nucleotides: 6. The CDR3 length is 12 residues. This chain's CDR3 is CASSAYRGDQYF. The CDR3 DNA follows: TGTGCCAGCAGTGCCTACAGGGGGGACCAGTACTTC.

The chain recombines TRBV19 with TRBJ2-3, with D hard to call. Looked up from germline, CDR1 is LNHDA and CDR2 is SQIVND (reference sequence). The length of the CDR3 is 13 residues. The V end was cut by 7 bases, the J end by 7 bases, with 15 bases between. CDR3 residues: CASMTGNQYTQYF. In DNA, the CDR3 is TGTGCCAGTATGACTGGCAACCAGTATACGCAGTATTTT.

As DNA, the CDR3 is TGCGCCAGCAGCTTGGAGACAGGGGGCTTCAAAGAGACCCAGTACTTC. It codes for CASSLETGGFKETQYF. The gene calls are TRBV5-1 and TRBJ2-5; 10 nucleotides match TRBD1. This CDR3 spans 16 amino acids. After removal of 0 bases from V and 3 bases from J, the junction contained 5 bases not matched to a gene. Germline V gives CDR1 SGHRS, CDR2 YFSETQ.

The genes are TRBV30 and TRBJ2-6; D is undetermined. The ends were cut back, 4 bases at V and 2 bases at J, with 0 bases in the middle. The CDR3 has 11 residues. Germline V CDR1 and CDR2: GTSNPN, SVGIG (reference sequence). In DNA, the CDR3 is TGTGCCTGGACTGGGGCCAACGTCCTGACTTTC. Translation: CAWTGANVLTF.

The rearrangement joins TRBV7-3 to TRBJ2-2; D may correspond to TRBD1 or TRBD2 (6 bases each). Trimming took off 0 bases at V and 7 bases at J, with 15 bases between the two ends. Germline V gene lookup returns CDR1 SGHTA and CDR2 FQGTGA. The CDR3 totals 16 residues. This CDR3 reads CASSLTTGTLGGELFF. As DNA, the CDR3 is TGTGCCAGCAGCTTAACAACAGGGACTCTGGGCGGGGAGCTGTTTTTT.

As DNA, the CDR3 is TGTGCCAGCAGTTACTTGGGACTCACTGAAGCTTTCTTT. Amino acids: CASSYLGLTEAFF. The genes are TRBV6-6 and TRBJ1-1, with a possible D match to TRBD1 (5 bases). Trimming stripped 1 base from V and 4 bases from J, with 7 bases between. The V gene's germline CDR1 is MNHNY and CDR2 SVGAGI (reference sequence). The CDR3 is made up of 13 amino acids.

As concerns this clone: The junction shows a germline mismatch at one end, possibly a read error. The chain couples TRBV7-9 to TRBJ2-5, with unresolved D. The CDR3 has 12 amino acids. Germline values: CDR1 SEHNR, CDR2 FQNEAQ (reference sequence). Here the CDR3 DNA reads TGTGTCAGCAGCGTGTCCCAAGAGACCCAGTACTTC. Amino acids: CVSSVSQETQYF.

A few counts support this clone. The chain links TRBV30 to TRBJ1-4; 7 nucleotides agree with TRBD1. CDR3 length equals 16 residues. V was clipped by 2 bases and J by 5 bases; unmatched bases: 11. Per germline, CDR1 GTSNPN and CDR2 SVGIG (reference sequence). The CDR3 here is CAWSYPNRGPNEKLFF. The CDR3 DNA reads TGTGCCTGGAGTTACCCCAACAGGGGACCAAATGAAAAACTGTTTTTT.

The CDR3: CATSRRAGSTDTQYF. CDR3 sequence (DNA): TGTGCCACCAGCAGGCGGGCGGGGAGCACAGATACGCAGTATTTT. The chain links TRBV15 to TRBJ2-3, with D possibly TRBD2 on 6 matching bases. This CDR3 region has 15 residues. Germline CDR1 LNHNV, CDR2 YYDKDF (reference sequence). V dropped 3 bases and J dropped 0 bases, with 10 bases sitting between them.

The chain joins TRBV6-5 to TRBJ1-2; D possibly corresponds to TRBD1 (6 bases). V lost 5 bases to trimming and J lost 0 bases, with 13 bases between them. Germline V gene lookup returns CDR1 MNHEY and CDR2 SVGAGI. CDR3 size: 15 residues. The DNA for the CDR3 is TGTGCCAGCAGTCGGACAGACCTCACTAACTATGGCTACACCTTC. Translating it yields CASSRTDLTNYGYTF.